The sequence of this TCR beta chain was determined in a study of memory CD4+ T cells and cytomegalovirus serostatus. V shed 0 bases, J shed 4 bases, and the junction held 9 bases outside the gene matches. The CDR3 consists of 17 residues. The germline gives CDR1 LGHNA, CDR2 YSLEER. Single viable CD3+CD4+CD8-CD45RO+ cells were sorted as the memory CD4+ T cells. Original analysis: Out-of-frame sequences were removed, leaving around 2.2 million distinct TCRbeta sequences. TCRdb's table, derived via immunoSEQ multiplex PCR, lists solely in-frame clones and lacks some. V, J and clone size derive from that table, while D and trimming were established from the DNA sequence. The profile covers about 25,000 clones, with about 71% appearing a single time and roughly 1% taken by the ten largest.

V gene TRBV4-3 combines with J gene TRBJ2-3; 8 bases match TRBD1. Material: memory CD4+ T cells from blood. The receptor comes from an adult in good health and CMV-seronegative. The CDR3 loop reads CASSQDIGQGYADTQYF. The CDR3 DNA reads TGCGCCAGCAGCCAAGATATCGGACAGGGATACGCAGATACGCAGTATTTT.